Listed below are T cell receptor beta chains from one sample, sequenced in a study of blood T cell repertoires in COVID-19. Repertoires were generated with immunoSEQ multiplex PCR, while TCRdb's copy carries only in-frame clones and drops some. The sample carries 120,000 to 150,000 clones, about 86% recorded once. What was sequenced was peripheral blood. The source is a woman between 40 and 55 years old with acute or convalescent COVID-19. Both conserved end residues are part of each CDR3. The D gene is left open where the match is weak. For some rows the clone size is stated as once, few or many, or as a class when expanded; others skip it.

J gene | D gene | clone size | V gene | CDR3 protein | CDR3 DNA
TRBJ2-7 | TRBD1 | few | TRBV9 | CASSPRTGTGLHEQYF | TGTGCCAGCAGCCCCCGAACCGGGACAGGGCTCCACGAGCAGTACTTC
TRBJ1-4 | NA | NA | TRBV20-1 | CSARQLEKLFF | TGCAGTGCGAGACAGTTGGAAAAACTGTTTTTT
TRBJ2-3 | NA | NA | TRBV4-3 | CASSPGNAVGTTDTQYF | TGCGCCAGCAGCCCGGGAAATGCCGTGGGTACCACAGATACGCAGTATTTT
TRBJ2-7 | NA | once | TRBV7-6 | CASSLAAGARYEQYF | TGTGCCAGCAGCTTAGCCGCGGGGGCCCGGTACGAGCAGTACTTC
TRBJ2-1 | NA | NA | TRBV4-1 | CASSPGAAVSSYNEQFF | TGCGCCAGCAGCCCGGGTGCGGCCGTTAGCTCCTACAATGAGCAGTTCTTC
TRBJ1-2 | TRBD1 | once | TRBV30 | CAWTGTVYGYTF | TGTGCCTGGACCGGGACAGTCTATGGCTACACCTTC
TRBJ2-7 | NA | NA | TRBV7-8 | CASSLKLLAPHEQYF | TGTGCCAGCAGCCTTAAGTTACTAGCTCCCCACGAGCAGTACTTC
TRBJ1-4 | NA | NA | TRBV7-9 | CASSNREPAANEKLFF | TGTGCCAGCAGCAACCGCGAGCCGGCGGCTAATGAAAAACTGTTTTTT
TRBJ1-1 | NA | NA | TRBV28 | CASSPPGTEAFF | TGTGCCAGCAGCCCCCCCGGGACTGAAGCTTTCTTT
TRBJ2-5 | NA | NA | TRBV27 | CASRPTLTGIQETQYF | TGTGCCAGCAGGCCTACCCTTACAGGGATCCAAGAGACCCAGTACTTC
TRBJ2-7 | TRBD2 | NA | TRBV27 | CASSPFAGVPYEQYF | TGTGCCAGCAGTCCGTTCGCGGGAGTCCCCTACGAGCAGTACTTC
TRBJ2-1 | TRBD2 | NA | TRBV4-1 | CASSHGYGGAGYEQFF | TGCGCCAGCAGCCACGGCTACGGGGGGGCCGGTTATGAGCAGTTCTTC
TRBJ2-3 | TRBD2 | NA | TRBV3-1/TRBV3-2 | CASSQVDATSGVTDTQYF | TGTGCCAGCAGCCAAGTGGATGCGACTAGCGGGGTTACAGATACGCAGTATTTT
TRBJ1-6 | NA | NA | TRBV9 | CASSFTGSDNSPLHF | TGTGCCAGCAGTTTTACAGGGTCGGATAATTCACCCCTCCACTTT
TRBJ1-1 | NA | NA | TRBV28 | CASTPGVNTEAFF | TGTGCCAGCACCCCGGGAGTGAACACTGAAGCTTTCTTT
TRBJ1-4 | TRBD1 | NA | TRBV5-1 | CASSSRDRGGKLFF | TGCGCCAGCAGCTCTCGGGACAGGGGCGGAAAACTGTTTTTT
TRBJ2-7 | TRBD1 | NA | TRBV27 | CASQTGVPLGEQYF | TGTGCCAGCCAAACAGGGGTCCCCCTTGGGGAGCAGTACTTC
TRBJ2-1 | NA | NA | TRBV2 | CASSNRDGDNEQFF | TGTGCCAGCAGTAACAGGGACGGGGACAATGAGCAGTTCTTC
TRBJ1-5 | NA | NA | TRBV18 | CASSATRDKGQPQHF | TGTGCCAGCTCAGCAACACGGGACAAGGGTCAGCCCCAGCATTTT
TRBJ2-3 | TRBD2 | NA | TRBV24-1 | CATSDFRLAGEDTQYF | TGTGCCACCAGTGATTTCAGGCTAGCGGGGGAAGATACGCAGTATTTT
TRBJ2-2 | TRBD2 | NA | TRBV9 | CASSTPGGGRTNTGELFF | TGTGCCAGCAGCACCCCGGGGGGGGGTCGGACGAACACCGGGGAGCTGTTTTTT
TRBJ2-1 | NA | NA | TRBV6-4 | CASSEGPQLWGKAYNEQFF | TGTGCCAGCAGTGAAGGTCCCCAGTTGTGGGGCAAGGCCTACAATGAGCAGTTCTTC
TRBJ1-4 | TRBD1 | once | TRBV30 | CAWSVQGAWGEKLFF | TGTGCCTGGAGTGTACAGGGGGCGTGGGGTGAAAAACTGTTTTTT
TRBJ1-1 | NA | NA | TRBV18 | CASSPLEVNTEAFF | TGTGCCAGCTCGCCACTGGAGGTGAACACTGAAGCTTTCTTT
TRBJ1-6 | TRBD1 | NA | TRBV5-8 | CASSSDRGLPPLHF | TGTGCCAGCAGCTCCGACAGGGGGCTACCACCCCTCCACTTT
TRBJ1-2 | NA | NA | TRBV18 | CASSPDSYGYTF | TGTGCCAGCTCACCTGACAGCTATGGCTACACCTTC
TRBJ2-7 | NA | NA | TRBV6-1 | CASSEARADLEEQYF | TGTGCCAGCAGTGAAGCGCGGGCAGATCTGGAGGAGCAGTACTTC
TRBJ2-1 | NA | NA | TRBV27 | CASRLGLYNEQFF | TGTGCCAGCCGACTAGGGTTATACAATGAGCAGTTCTTC
TRBJ1-2 | NA | NA | TRBV13 | CASSVVQGRSYGYTF | TGTGCCAGTAGCGTTGTGCAGGGAAGAAGCTATGGCTACACCTTC
TRBJ1-6 | TRBD1 | NA | TRBV6-6 | CASSLLSGQTDNSPLHF | TGTGCCAGCAGTCTCTTGTCGGGACAGACAGATAATTCACCCCTCCACTTT
TRBJ2-1 | TRBD1 | NA | TRBV12-3/TRBV12-4 | CASSYRGSNEQFF | TGTGCCAGCAGTTACAGGGGGAGCAATGAGCAGTTCTTC
TRBJ1-5 | TRBD1 | NA | TRBV28 | CASSLDRGNQPQHF | TGTGCCAGCAGTCTGGACAGGGGGAATCAGCCCCAGCATTTT
TRBJ2-7 | TRBD1 | NA | TRBV9 | CASSGRQGLFPSEQYF | TGTGCCAGCAGCGGAAGACAGGGGCTGTTCCCCAGCGAGCAGTACTTC
TRBJ2-7 | TRBD1 | NA | TRBV4-2 | CASSPVGQGYEQYF | TGTGCCAGCAGCCCCGTGGGACAGGGCTACGAGCAGTACTTC
TRBJ2-6 | TRBD1 | NA | TRBV10-3 | CAISESGQASF | TGTGCCATCAGTGAGTCGGGACAGGCCTCGTTC
TRBJ1-2 | NA | NA | TRBV24-1 | CATSDFGAGANGYTF | TGTGCCACCAGTGATTTCGGGGCGGGAGCAAACGGCTACACCTTC
TRBJ2-7 | TRBD2 | NA | TRBV24-1 | CATSDTGRSYEQYF | TGTGCCACCAGTGATACCGGGAGGTCCTACGAGCAGTACTTC
TRBJ1-2 | TRBD1 | NA | TRBV14 | CASSLVTGNYGYTF | TGTGCCAGCAGCCTGGTGACAGGGAACTATGGCTACACCTTC
TRBJ2-1 | NA | NA | TRBV5-6 | CASSLLGENYNEQFF | TGTGCCAGCAGCTTGTTAGGAGAAAACTACAATGAGCAGTTCTTC
TRBJ2-2 | NA | NA | TRBV13 | CASSTRTWGELFF | TGTGCCAGCAGCACCCGGACTTGGGGGGAGCTGTTTTTT
TRBJ2-7 | NA | NA | TRBV2 | CASSDVFSYEQYF | TGTGCCAGCAGTGACGTGTTCTCCTACGAGCAGTACTTC
TRBJ2-2 | NA | NA | TRBV5-1 | CASSFDIDGRLPTGELFF | TGCGCCAGCAGCTTTGACATAGACGGAAGGCTCCCTACCGGGGAGCTGTTTTTT
TRBJ1-6 | NA | NA | TRBV28 | CASSRGGLARSLHF | TGTGCCAGCAGTAGGGGAGGGTTAGCCCGGTCCCTCCACTTT
TRBJ2-3 | TRBD1 | NA | TRBV18 | CASSPPGQGTDTQYF | TGTGCCAGCTCACCACCTGGACAGGGGACAGATACGCAGTATTTT
TRBJ1-4 | NA | NA | TRBV7-2 | CASSLGGRANEKLFF | TGTGCCAGCAGCTTAGGAGGAAGAGCTAATGAAAAACTGTTTTTT
TRBJ2-1 | NA | NA | TRBV12-5 | CASGLAENNEQFF | TGTGCTAGTGGTTTAGCGGAGAACAATGAGCAGTTCTTC
TRBJ1-2 | TRBD1 | NA | TRBV5-4 | CASSLDPRGLDYGYTF | TGTGCCAGCAGCTTGGATCCCAGGGGGCTCGACTATGGCTACACCTTC
TRBJ2-3 | TRBD2 | few | TRBV4-3 | CASSQDLAGGPDTQYF | TGCGCCAGCAGCCAAGATCTAGCGGGGGGGCCAGATACGCAGTATTTT
TRBJ1-5 | TRBD1 | NA | TRBV7-8 | CASSPGIRQGENQPQHF | TGTGCCAGCAGCCCAGGAATCCGACAGGGGGAGAATCAGCCCCAGCATTTT
TRBJ1-1 | NA | NA | TRBV5-1 | CASSLEGGPNTEAFF | TGCGCCAGCAGCTTGGAGGGGGGGCCGAACACTGAAGCTTTCTTT
TRBJ1-6 | NA | once | TRBV19 | CASAGFPYNSPLHF | TGTGCCAGCGCAGGGTTTCCCTATAATTCACCCCTCCACTTT
TRBJ2-1 | TRBD1 | NA | TRBV19 | CASSLRDSAYNEQFF | TGTGCCAGTAGTCTCCGGGACAGTGCCTACAATGAGCAGTTCTTC
TRBJ2-7 | NA | NA | TRBV27 | CASSLEGAWGEQYF | TGTGCCAGCAGTTTGGAGGGGGCGTGGGGCGAGCAGTACTTC
TRBJ1-1 | TRBD1 | NA | TRBV30 | CAWNSGQGRGAFF | TGTGCCTGGAACTCTGGACAGGGACGGGGAGCTTTCTTT